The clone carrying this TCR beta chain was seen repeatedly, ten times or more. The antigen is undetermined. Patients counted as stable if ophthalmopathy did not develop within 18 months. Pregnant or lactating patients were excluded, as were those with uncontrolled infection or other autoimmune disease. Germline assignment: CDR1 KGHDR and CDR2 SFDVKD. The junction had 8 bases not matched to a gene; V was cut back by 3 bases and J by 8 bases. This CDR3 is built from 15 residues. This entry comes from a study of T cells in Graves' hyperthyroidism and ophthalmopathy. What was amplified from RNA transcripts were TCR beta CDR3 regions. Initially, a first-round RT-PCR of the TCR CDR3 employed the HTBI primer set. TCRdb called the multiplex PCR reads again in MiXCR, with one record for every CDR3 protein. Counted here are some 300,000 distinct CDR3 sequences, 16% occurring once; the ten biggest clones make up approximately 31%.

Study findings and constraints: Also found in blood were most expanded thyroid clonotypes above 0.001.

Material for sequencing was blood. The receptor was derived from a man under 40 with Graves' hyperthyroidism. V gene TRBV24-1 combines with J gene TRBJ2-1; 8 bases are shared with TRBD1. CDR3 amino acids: CATSDRRQGAYEQFF. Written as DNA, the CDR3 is TGTGCCACCAGTGATAGGCGGCAGGGGGCCTATGAGCAGTTCTTC.